Each of the 16 T cell receptor beta chains below was sequenced from the same sample in a study of blood T cell repertoires in COVID-19. The repertoire was sequenced with immunoSEQ multiplex PCR; TCRdb's copy has only in-frame clones and lacks some. The table records about 230,000 clones, approximately 83% of them present only once. Sequencing used peripheral blood. These receptors were obtained from a man aged 35 to 55 with acute or convalescent COVID-19.

The chain recombines TRBV3-1 (or the pseudogene TRBV3-2) with TRBJ1-5; D gene unclear. Germline V lookup: CDR1 LGHDT, CDR2 YNNKEL (reference sequence). The germline V and J ends were trimmed by 0 bases and 2 bases, with 5 bases remaining between them. The CDR3 covers 14 residues. The CDR3 DNA is TGTGCCAGCAGCCAAGATCGAGGCAATCAGCCCCAGCATTTT. Amino acid sequence: CASSQDRGNQPQHF.

V is TRBV7-2 and J is TRBJ2-2; tentative D call: TRBD1 (5 bases). V lost 3 bases, J lost 3 bases, and 14 bases lay in between. The CDR3 sequence is 16 residues long. Per germline, CDR1 SGHTA and CDR2 FQGNSA. CDR3 DNA: TGTGCCAGCAGCTTCCCTCGGACAAGGGACACCGGGGAGCTGTTTTTT. Translating it yields CASSFPRTRDTGELFF.

The genes are TRBV9 and TRBJ2-3; 9 bases line up with TRBD2. The CDR3 length is 17 residues. Germline trimming cut 4 bases from V and 5 bases from J; bases unmatched to any gene: 14. The germline CDR1 and CDR2 sequences are SGDLS and YYNGEE. The CDR3 loop is CASSSPRPGTSRDTQYF. CDR3 nucleotides: TGTGCCAGCAGCTCTCCGCGCCCCGGGACTAGCCGAGATACGCAGTATTTT. Filled out from reference TRBV9 and TRBJ2-3, the complete variable domain reads DSGVTQTPKHLITATGQRVTLRCSPRSGDLSVYWYQQSLDQGLQFLIQYYNGEERAKGNILERFSAQQFPDLHSELNLSSLELGDSALYFCASSSPRPGTSRDTQYFGPGTRLTVL.

This clone has a single count. This chain joins TRBV6-2 or TRBV6-3 and TRBJ1-1; D is ambiguous. V lost 4 bases and J 2 bases, leaving 17 bases between the germline ends. Germline V gives CDR1 MNHEY, CDR2 SVGEGT. This CDR3 comprises 16 residues. Here the CDR3 reads CASSLEFWRGNTEAFF. For the CDR3, the DNA is TGTGCCAGCAGTTTGGAGTTCTGGCGAGGAAACACTGAAGCTTTCTTT.

The chain is built from TRBV12-3 or TRBV12-4 and TRBJ2-1; TRBD1 matches at 7 bases. This CDR3 region has 13 residues. Losses at the gene ends were 4 bases for V and 10 bases for J; bases not matched to a gene: 7. The DNA of the CDR3 is TGTGCCAGCAGTTCAAACAGGGGTACGGAGCAGTTCTTC. This encodes CASSSNRGTEQFF.

This clone was recorded only once. The V gene is TRBV2, the J gene TRBJ1-2; D may be TRBD1 (6 bases). V was clipped by 2 bases and J by 8 bases, with 18 bases between them. The CDR3 covers 15 residues. CDR1 and CDR2 (germline): SNHLY, FYNNEI. The CDR3 loop reads CASSEIDGGAGGYTF. The CDR3 DNA follows: TGTGCCAGCAGTGAAATTGACGGGGGGGCCGGCGGCTACACCTTC.

Concerning this clone itself: A read error may produce the germline difference seen at one junction end. CDR3: CASSHDGRVPGQSLKF. DNA of the CDR3: TGTGCCAGCAGCCACGACGGAAGAGTACCGGGACAGAGTCTTAAGTTC. The rearrangement joins TRBV7-2 to TRBJ2-7; TRBD1 agrees at 7 bases. Germline V CDR1 and CDR2: SGHTA, FQGNSA. This CDR3 comprises 16 residues.

This clone was counted a few times. V gene TRBV6-5 combines with J gene TRBJ1-2; 7 bases align to TRBD1. The germline gives CDR1 MNHEY, CDR2 SVGAGI. With 1 base clipped from V and 4 bases from J, the junction kept 9 bases outside the gene matches. The CDR3 sequence is 16 residues long. CDR3 nucleotide sequence: TGTGCCAGCAGTTACTACGACAGGGATTTGGGCTATGGCTACACCTTC. This translates into CASSYYDRDLGYGYTF.

The chain combines TRBV19 with TRBJ2-3; D is perhaps TRBD2 (5 bases). The length of the CDR3 is 13 residues. The germline V gene has CDR1 LNHDA and CDR2 SQIVND (reference sequence). The V end lost 10 bases, the J end lost 6 bases, and 17 bases lay between the germline ends. CDR3 sequence: CATLGGQQDTQYF. The CDR3 nucleotides read TGTGCCACTCTAGGAGGTCAGCAGGATACGCAGTATTTT.

The chain links TRBV10-3 to TRBJ2-7; TRBD2 is a possible D gene (5 bases). The CDR3 has 15 residues. In germline, CDR1 is ENHRY, CDR2 SYGVKD. The V end was cut by 4 bases, the J end by 0 bases, with 13 bases between. In DNA form, the CDR3 reads TGTGCCATCAGTGCGGGGAGTCTGGCCTCCTACGAGCAGTACTTC. Translating it yields CAISAGSLASYEQYF.

The sample holds a few counts of this clone. The rearrangement links TRBV27 to TRBJ2-7; D is perhaps TRBD2 (6 bases). CDR3 length: 15 amino acids. Germline CDR1 and CDR2: MNHEY and SMNVEV (reference sequence). Trimming pared 6 bases from V and 3 bases from J, leaving 18 bases between. The CDR3 here is CASRVADGSYYEQYF. CDR3 coding DNA: TGTGCCAGCAGGGTAGCGGACGGAAGCTACTACGAGCAGTACTTC.

The V gene is TRBV6-5, the J gene TRBJ1-4; the match to TRBD1 covers 7 bases. This CDR3 spans 13 amino acids. V shed 5 bases, J shed 8 bases, and the junction held 5 bases outside the gene matches. Germline values: CDR1 MNHEY, CDR2 SVGAGI. CDR3 nucleotide sequence: TGTGCCAGCAGTAGCCAGGGGGAGGAAAAACTGTTTTTT. Translating gives CASSSQGEEKLFF.

CDR3 in amino acids: CASSSGQPQTNYGYTF. The CDR3 nucleotides are TGCGCCAGCAGCTCAGGACAACCCCAGACTAACTATGGCTACACCTTC. The chain joins TRBV5-1 to TRBJ1-2; D is perhaps TRBD1 (5 bases). The CDR3 sequence is 16 residues long. Trimming pared 3 bases from V and 0 bases from J, leaving 15 bases between. Germline lookup yields CDR1 SGHRS and CDR2 YFSETQ.

The CDR3 here is CASSLLSNAIYEQYF. DNA of the CDR3: TGTGCCAGCAGTTTACTGTCTAACGCCATCTACGAGCAGTACTTC. This chain connects TRBV27 to TRBJ2-7; D is undetermined. From germline, CDR1 is MNHEY and CDR2 SMNVEV (reference sequence). This CDR3 comprises 15 residues. V dropped 2 bases and J dropped 3 bases, with 14 bases sitting between them.

The chain combines TRBV7-8 with TRBJ2-7, with 10 bases fitting TRBD2. The CDR3 contains 14 residues. The germline V gene has CDR1 SGHVS and CDR2 FQNEAQ. Trimming cost V 5 bases and J 1 base; bases outside gene matches: 2. In nucleotides, the CDR3 is TGTGCCAGCAGCACACTAGCGGGATCCTACGAGCAGTACTTC. Amino acids: CASSTLAGSYEQYF. Full variable domain (rest looked up from reference TRBV7-8 and TRBJ2-7): GAGVSQSPRYKVAKRGQDVALRCDPISGHVSLFWYQQALGQGPEFLTYFQNEAQLDKSGLPSDRFFAERPEGSVSTLKIQRTQQEDSAVYLCASSTLAGSYEQYFGPGTRLTVT.

The V call is TRBV19, the J call TRBJ1-1; D remains unclear. The CDR3 covers 15 residues. Germline V CDR1 and CDR2: LNHDA, SQIVND (reference sequence). The V gene lost 5 bases and the J gene lost 6 bases, with 19 bases spanning the gap. The CDR3 DNA sequence: TGTGCCAGTAGTGTGGGGATCCGGGAAGTCCCTGAAGCTTTCTTT. This sequence encodes CASSVGIREVPEAFF.